This T cell receptor (beta chain) was retrieved from a study of cytomegalovirus exposure and HLA in healthy donors listed by TCRdb under 2017. The study in broad terms: An earlier analysis of several hundred of the donors reported approximately 280 Gb of sequence data and 90 million to 120 million unique TCR beta sequences obtained from about 179 million T cells. Around 320 gigabases of sequencing data and some 85 million unique TCR sequences were included in an early release covering roughly 600 HLA-typed donors. Of the approximately 400 genotyped donors, about 80% fell in the genetic ancestry cluster associated with self-reported Caucasian donors. The study aimed to test whether cataloging public T cell receptors could reveal signatures of past pathogen exposure. The study profiled the T cell repertoires of about 720 subjects by immunosequencing and related them to cytomegalovirus serostatus. Along with the roughly 700-subject first cohort, a separate validation cohort of some 130 different subjects was used. To predict cytomegalovirus infection status, the study combined high-throughput TCR immunosequencing, statistical association of individual TCRs with disease status, and machine learning. A later analysis re-analyzed previously published TCR beta repertoires from approximately 670 donors and added high-resolution HLA genotyping to study TCR occurrence patterns. Rather than drawing on any new phenotypic data, the later analysis identified candidate immune exposures from TCR beta sequences and the way those sequences occurred across donors. To decide whether each TCR beta V gene segment behaved as functional or pseudogenic, an earlier analysis of over 500 of the donors relied on high-throughput TCR beta sequencing. Donor age, sex, ethnicity and CMV serostatus were compiled together with the repertoire data. In a later genetic analysis, genome-wide SNP genotypes for about 65% of the 666 donors were used, and that subset was treated as a discovery cohort. All discovery cohort repertoires had been generated on a single sequencing platform. HLA typing included class I and class II loci at four-digit resolution. Typing coverage varied by locus: about 629-640 donors for A, B, C, DRB1 and DQB1; approximately 500 for DQA1; over 600 for DPA1; around 490 for DPB1. A handful of DR-DQ haplotypes were treated as single units for association and clustering because of strong linkage in the cohort. Among about 360 genotyped donors of the cohort, an average of approximately 250,000 unique TCR beta nucleotide sequences were sequenced per donor, 15% to 20% of them non-productive. Overall study results and their limits: An association between a missense DCLRE1C variant and V-gene and J-gene trimming of TCR beta chains was found in a later genetic analysis and replicated in an independent cohort. A group of highly shared sequence variants was considered likely to be a technical artifact of the sequencing pipeline. A later analysis associated 16,951 TCR beta sequences with specific HLA alleles at a false discovery rate of 0.05. The study listed 150 to 200 TCR beta chains as associated with cytomegalovirus. A later analysis found that HLA-associated TCR beta chains were more clonally expanded and had lower generation probabilities than equally common non-associated chains. While some public TCRs were present in many individuals, most TCR sequences turned up only very rarely across donors. A later genetic analysis reported fewer N-insertions in productive TCRs among donors in an Asian-associated ancestry cluster than the roughly 690-donor mean. Sequencing depth was assumed to be roughly uniform across donors in the presence/absence analyses, though that assumption may not hold. HLA typing was unavailable for some donors at each locus, so association tests used only the typed subset. In a later analysis, the rate of TCR association differed among HLA loci, with DRB1 alleles having the most associated TCRs and HLA-C alleles having the fewest. Broadly in line with IMGT annotations, most TCR beta V segments showed up in productive rearrangements about 90% or about 30% of the time in an earlier analysis of several hundred of the donors. According to the authors, the approach could potentially be generalized to other disease states and immunological phenotypes. In vitro tests confirmed that a few of the cytomegalovirus-associated TCR beta chains recognize cytomegalovirus antigens. Because counts were too low, around 18 rarely observed V segments, including chromosome 9 orphons, were left out of the earlier analysis of 587 of the donors. In this cohort, only TCR beta chains were sequenced, and detectable features were limited by the absence of alpha or paired-chain data. Linkage disequilibrium might explain the correlated functional status among segregating V segments, but an unknown experimental factor could not be excluded. Immune exposure information for the cohort was limited to CMV serostatus. According to a later analysis, parvovirus B19, influenza, CMV and Epstein-Barr virus appeared linked to several top co-occurrence clusters. When HLA alleles, especially DR and DQ, strongly co-occurred, attributing TCR associations to individual alleles was difficult. Because the 87-base-pair reads could not distinguish some IMGT-functional V segments, including TRBV6-2 and TRBV6-3, those segments were excluded. Cytomegalovirus status was reported to be diagnosed by the classifier with high specificity and sensitivity in both the original and validation cohorts. A further reported finding was that TCR beta sequences accurately predicted the HLA-A and HLA-B alleles for most subjects in the first cohort. A later analysis found that most CMV-associated TCR beta chains appeared HLA-restricted, with HLA associations seemingly driven largely by CMV exposure.

Trimming takes 2 bases off V and 1 base off J; junction bases not matched to a gene: 6. CDR1 and CDR2, looked up from the germline V gene (reference sequence), are SEHNR and FQNEAQ. The CDR3 holds 17 amino acids from the cysteine to the phenylalanine. CDR3 DNA only is kept here, 51 bases in frame from base 1. Library preparation used the immunoSEQ multiplex PCR assay. A mixture of 60 forward primers for TCR Vbeta segments and 13 reverse primers for TCR Jbeta segments was used in the multiplex PCR. A multiplex PCR assay on genomic DNA amplified the CDR3 region of rearranged TCR beta genes. The amplified TCR beta libraries were sequenced on the Illumina HiSeq System as 87-base-pair reads. Processing in the source paper ran as follows. A later analysis tallied 75 million to 95 million unique TCR beta chains across the 700 or so repertoires, and about 10 million of those chains were shared by two or more donors. A nearest-neighbor algorithm error-corrected the raw reads and collapsed the reads into unique sequences, merging closely related sequences to remove PCR and sequencing errors. V, D and J gene segments were assigned by aligning CDR3 sequences to IMGT reference sequences. For a sequence to be retained, a match of at least six nucleotides was required to both a V gene segment and a J gene segment. A rearrangement counted as productive if the CDR3 had no stop codons and remained in frame with V and J, and every other rearrangement counted as non-productive. CDR3 was defined according to IMGT convention as the region running from the second conserved V-encoded cysteine to the conserved J-encoded phenylalanine. The earlier analysis of about 530 of the donors excluded any sequence lacking an unambiguous match to a single V gene segment. An earlier analysis of under 750 of the donors called V segments functional above 56.7% productive rearrangements and segregating when the between-donor standard deviation exceeded 5%. A statistical classification framework was built to diagnose cytomegalovirus status from the catalog of TCR beta chain sequences. V and J gene assignment, in a later analysis, came from comparing TCR nucleotide sequences with IMGT/GENE-DB human TR gene sequences. A later analysis assigned CDR3 sequences and most-parsimonious VDJ recombination scenarios with the TCRdist pipeline. In a later analysis, every TCR beta chain was defined by the combination of its CDR3 amino acid sequence and its V-gene family, and reads without a unique V-gene family were dropped. As a way to deal with suspected cross-contamination and a sequencing artifact, a later analysis dropped nearly 600 nucleotide sequences that were highly shared and had low generation probability. For each public chain, a later analysis derived a clonal expansion index from normalized ranks of inferred template counts within each repertoire. In a later analysis, generation probabilities were computed with a VDJ recombination model fitted to out-of-frame rearrangements, and the resulting probabilities were checked against IGoR. In a later analysis, hypergeometric tests were used to score TCR-TCR, TCR-HLA and TCR-CMV co-occurrence, with a repertoire-size bias correction applied to TCR pairs. A later analysis estimated false discovery rates by permuting HLA or CMV assignments 20 times. In a later analysis, co-occurring TCRs were grouped using DBSCAN, with TCRdist sequence similarity added in when clustering inside HLA-allele-positive subsets. For co-occurrence clustering, repertoires with fewer than 30,000 or more than 120,000 public chains were excluded, along with five repertoires with anomalous nucleotide sharing. TCRdb provides this immuneACCESS table in a form limited to in-frame rearrangements. Some clones are lacking; in checked studies, under half of them reflect an unresolved V gene, and why the rest are absent is not known. For V, J and clone size, that table is used; D and trimming come from the DNA. This sample has around 120,000 clones in its table, and under 85% of those were observed once. Jointly, the top ten make up under 9.5% of the sample.

The cohort consisted of 600 to 750 healthy bone marrow donors. At the time of sampling, all cohort members were nominally healthy, though unrecorded immune exposures were likely present. The donor tested CMV seropositive and was one of the 289 seropositive cohort members. Every donor gave a peripheral blood sample, and the peripheral blood mononuclear cells from that sample were used for TCR beta sequencing. Genomic DNA extraction from the blood cell samples was performed with the Qiagen DNeasy Blood Extraction Kit. With respect to this clone: Its antigen specificity is not known. No much larger clonotype is one base removed from it; base qualities were not supplied.

The receptor was derived from a woman between 45 and 60 years old in good health and CMV-seropositive. Sequenced input: PBMCs. The chain couples TRBV7-9 to TRBJ2-2, with 8 junctional bases fitting TRBD1. This receptor carries the CDR3 CASSLMRQGMNTGELFF. In nucleotide form, the sequence is TGTGCCAGCAGCTTAATGAGACAGGGGATGAACACCGGGGAGCTGTTTTTT.